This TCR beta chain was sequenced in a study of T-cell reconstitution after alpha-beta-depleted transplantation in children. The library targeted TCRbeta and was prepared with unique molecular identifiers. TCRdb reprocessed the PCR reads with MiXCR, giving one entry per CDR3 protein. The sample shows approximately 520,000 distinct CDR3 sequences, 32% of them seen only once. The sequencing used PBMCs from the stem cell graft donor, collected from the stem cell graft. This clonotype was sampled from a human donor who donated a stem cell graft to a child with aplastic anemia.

The CDR3 DNA is TGCGCCAGCAGCTTGGAAGGCCCTACCACGGGCACTGAAGCTTTCTTT. It is translated as CASSLEGPTTGTEAFF. This sequence joins TRBV5-1 and TRBJ1-1; D not certain. The CDR3 is 16 amino acids. V was shortened by 0 bases and J by 4 bases, with 16 bases between the two germline ends. Germline loops: CDR1 SGHRS, CDR2 YFSETQ.